This TCR beta chain was profiled in a study of CD8 T cells in Susac syndrome. Sequencing of TCR beta was carried out in blood CD8+ and CD4+ T cells. FACS enriched CD8+ TEMRA cells, while bulk CD8+ and CD4+ were negatively isolated. After extraction with the RNeasy kit, 0.5 to 1 ug of the RNA was reverse transcribed using random hexamers. Multiplex immunoSEQ PCR targeted 54 Vbeta and 13 Jbeta TCR beta segments. MiXCR was run by TCRdb on the immunoSEQ multiplex PCR reads, yielding one entry per CDR3 protein. This table holds more than 150,000 distinct CDR3 sequences, around 94% found once. V lost 3 bases and J lost 8, with 16 bases in between. Germline V gives CDR1 DFQATT, CDR2 SNEGSKA (reference sequence). CDR3 size: 13 residues.

The J gene is TRBJ1-2, the V gene TRBV20-1; D not certain. Source material: CD4+ T cells from PBMCs. The sequence was obtained from a human donor in good health. This chain's CDR3 is CSASAEIVKGYTF. CDR3 nucleotides: TGCAGTGCTAGTGCGGAAATAGTCAAAGGCTACACCTTC.